This T cell receptor beta chain was identified in a study of early T cells in non-severe SARS-CoV-2 infection. Study results and limitations: VDJdb matches were skewed toward anti-spike CD8 T cell responses.

A few counts support this clonotype. Its target is unknown. The TCR library protocol attached unique molecular identifiers to the individual cDNA molecules. TCRdb processed the 5' RACE reads anew with MiXCR; each CDR3 protein has one entry. In the table there are 32,000 or so distinct CDR3 sequences, 9% of which are singletons. The CDR3 is 14 amino acids. CDR1 and CDR2 from the germline V gene are SGHNT and YYREEE (reference sequence). Trimming took 3 bases from V and 0 from J, leaving 8 bases between them. The sample taken for sequencing was whole blood. The V and J genes are TRBV5-4 and TRBJ2-3; tentative D call: TRBD2 (5 bases). The receptor was isolated from an adult who was a healthcare worker with PCR-confirmed SARS-CoV-2 infection or an uninfected control (not recorded which). CDR3 nucleotides: TGTGCCAGCAGCTCACTAGAGAGCACAGATACGCAGTATTTT. Translating it yields CASSSLESTDTQYF.